Listed here are 25 T cell receptor beta chains from one sample, sequenced in a study of T cell responses to AZD1222 COVID-19 vaccine (dated by TCRdb to the early 2020s). The time point label of this sample denotes: about 28 days (+/-7) after the second vaccine dose. Preparation of the library involved the immunoSEQ multiplex PCR assay. This is the immuneACCESS table as TCRdb keeps it, with only in-frame sequences that have V and J called. A part of the clones is gone; compared with another copy, unresolved V genes explain less than half, and the rest is unexplained. The sample table shows fewer than 95,000 clones, and about 91% are seen once. The ten largest clones take up around 6% of the sample. Source: peripheral blood, taken 28 days after the second AZD1222 dose. These receptors were taken from an adult who received the AZD1222 COVID-19 vaccine.

V and J are TRBV4-1 and TRBJ2-6, with D perhaps TRBD2 (6 bases). V lost 1 base and J lost 1, with 8 bases in between. The CDR3 is 16 amino acids. The germline gives CDR1 MGHRA, CDR2 YSYEKL. CDR3 loop: CASSQGGTSGANVLTF. CDR3 nucleotides: TGCGCCAGCAGCCAAGGTGGGACTTCTGGGGCCAACGTCCTGACTTTC.

This chain joins TRBV5-1 and TRBJ1-2; D is undetermined. Germline loops: CDR1 SGHRS, CDR2 YFSETQ. This CDR3 is built from 14 residues. The V and J ends lost 2 bases and 4 bases respectively, with 12 bases between them. DNA for the CDR3: TGCGCCAGCAGCTTAGGAGACAAGGTCTATGGCTACACCTTC. Its translation is CASSLGDKVYGYTF.

V and J are TRBV2 and TRBJ1-2, with D hard to call. CDR3 length: 13 residues. Between the trimmed V and J ends, which lost 5 bases and 5 bases, there was a span of 12 bases. CDR1 SNHLY and CDR2 FYNNEI come from the germline V gene. The CDR3 is CASSILTGYGYTF. The DNA for the CDR3 is TGTGCCAGCAGTATACTCACGGGGTATGGCTACACCTTC.

This chain links TRBV2 with TRBJ1-5; D might be TRBD1 (5 bases). The V gene lost 4 bases and the J gene lost 2 bases, with 9 bases spanning the gap. This CDR3 spans 14 amino acids. Germline loops: CDR1 SNHLY, CDR2 FYNNEI. In nucleotides, the CDR3 is TGTGCCAGCAGTGCCAGGGAGGGCAATCAGCCCCAGCATTTT. Translating it yields CASSAREGNQPQHF.

The J gene is TRBJ2-7, the V gene TRBV20-1; D not certain. The CDR3 sequence is 11 residues long. The germline V gene encodes CDR1 DFQATT and CDR2 SNEGSKA (reference sequence). V lost 7 bases to trimming and J lost 4 bases, with 11 bases between them. The CDR3 loop reads CSELVEYEQYF. In nucleotides, the CDR3 is TGCAGTGAGCTGGTAGAATACGAGCAGTACTTC.

CDR3 protein: CASRVDSLNYGYTF. CDR3 sequence (DNA): TGTGCCAGTAGGGTGGACAGCCTAAACTATGGCTACACCTTC. The chain carries TRBV19 and TRBJ1-2; the D gene is possibly TRBD1 (6 bases). The CDR3 loop spans 14 amino acids. Germline CDR1 and CDR2: LNHDA and SQIVND (reference sequence). Trimming took off 6 bases at V and 2 bases at J, with 13 bases between the two ends.

This clone showed up just a few times. The chain recombines TRBV7-9 with TRBJ1-5; no clear D. Germline V gene data show CDR1 as SEHNR and CDR2 as FQNEAQ (reference sequence). The length of the CDR3 is 13 residues. V was trimmed by 5 bases and J by 7 bases, leaving 12 bases between them. The CDR3: CASSLQDGQPQHF. The CDR3 region has the DNA TGTGCCAGCAGCCTCCAAGACGGGCAGCCCCAGCATTTT.

V is TRBV5-4 and J is TRBJ1-1; TRBD1 matches at 8 bases. The CDR3 is made up of 15 amino acids. The germline V gene has CDR1 SGHNT and CDR2 YYREEE (reference sequence). The trim removed 3 bases at V and 0 bases at J, leaving 4 bases unmatched. CDR3 sequence reads: CASSYGDRMNTEAFF. The CDR3, as DNA: TGTGCCAGCAGCTATGGGGACAGGATGAACACTGAAGCTTTCTTT.

The V call is TRBV10-3, the J call TRBJ1-2, with 10 bases lining up with TRBD1. V dropped 7 bases and J dropped 5; count of bases not matched to a gene: 16. From germline, CDR1 is ENHRY and CDR2 SYGVKD. This CDR3 comprises 17 residues. The CDR3 nucleotides read TGTGCCATCAAAGAAGGACAGGGGGATACCTCTCGATATGGCTACACCTTC. Translation: CAIKEGQGDTSRYGYTF.

V usage is TRBV24-1 and J usage is TRBJ2-1; D not certain. This CDR3 has 13 amino acids. V was shortened by 4 bases and J by 4 bases, with 7 bases between the two germline ends. Germline lookup yields CDR1 KGHDR and CDR2 SFDVKD. Here the CDR3 reads CATSDSSYNEQFF. DNA of the CDR3: TGTGCCACCAGTGACAGTAGTTACAATGAGCAGTTCTTC.

The rearrangement joins TRBV7-9 to TRBJ1-1; TRBD1 matches at 7 bases. The CDR3 loop spans 14 amino acids. CDR1 SEHNR and CDR2 FQNEAQ come from the germline V gene (reference sequence). Trimming removed 4 bases from V and 3 bases from J; junction bases left unmatched: 5. This CDR3 is CASSSPGGDTEAFF. The CDR3 region has the DNA TGTGCCAGCAGCTCCCCAGGGGGGGACACTGAAGCTTTCTTT.

DNA of the CDR3: TGTGCCACCAGTAAGAATGAGGGCTATGGCTACACCTTC. Encoded protein: CATSKNEGYGYTF. The chain employs TRBV24-1 and TRBJ1-2; D not certain. V was cut by 6 bases and J by 4 bases, with 11 bases left in between. The CDR3 extends over 13 amino acids. Germline V lookup: CDR1 KGHDR, CDR2 SFDVKD.

The chain combines TRBV23-1 with TRBJ1-2; 7 bases align to TRBD1. TRBV23-1 belongs to the ORF category, with a function that is uncertain. The CDR3 extends over 13 amino acids. V dropped 6 bases and J dropped 9; count of bases not matched to a gene: 10. The CDR3 region has the DNA TGCGCCAGCAGACCCAACAGGGGTGGGAGCTACACCTTC. Translation: CASRPNRGGSYTF.

The chain joins TRBV3-1 (or the pseudogene TRBV3-2) to TRBJ1-3, with D possibly TRBD1 on 5 matching bases. From germline, CDR1 is LGHDT and CDR2 YNNKEL (reference sequence). CDR3 length: 14 amino acids. V lost 4 bases and J lost 7, with 14 bases in between. This chain's CDR3 is CASSLGTQGNTIYF. CDR3 in DNA: TGTGCCAGCAGCCTCGGGACGCAGGGTAACACCATATATTTT.

The V gene is TRBV24-1, the J gene TRBJ1-4; 9 bases are shared with TRBD1. Germline CDR1 KGHDR, CDR2 SFDVKD. The CDR3 is 16 amino acids. The ends lost 3 bases at V and 10 bases at J; junction bases unmatched: 11. As DNA, the CDR3 is TGTGCCACCAGTGATCCCGAAGGGACAGGGTCAGGAAAACTGTTTTTT. This translates into CATSDPEGTGSGKLFF.

CDR3 amino acids: CASRGTGQYF. The CDR3 DNA follows: TGTGCCAGCAGGGGTACAGGGCAGTACTTC. V usage is TRBV6-5 and J usage is TRBJ2-7, with a tentative D call TRBD1 (5 bases). This CDR3 contains 10 residues. The V gene's germline CDR1 is MNHEY and CDR2 SVGAGI. The V gene lost 6 bases and the J gene lost 9 bases, with 9 bases spanning the gap.

V usage is TRBV23-1 and J usage is TRBJ2-2, with D perhaps TRBD1 (5 bases). TRBV23-1 is an ORF, and what it does is uncertain. V lost 2 bases, J lost 6 bases, and 16 bases lay in between. The CDR3 totals 16 residues. Here the CDR3 DNA reads TGCGCCAGCAGTCAACTCTTCCAGGGAAGCCCCGGGGAGCTGTTTTTT. Protein product: CASSQLFQGSPGELFF.

J is TRBJ1-2 and V is TRBV5-1, with a possible D match to TRBD1 (6 bases). V was shortened by 4 bases and J by 6 bases, with 13 bases between the two germline ends. CDR1 and CDR2 (germline): SGHRS, YFSETQ. The CDR3 consists of 13 residues. In nucleotides, the CDR3 is TGCGCCAGCAGCCCGGGGGCAACAAATGGCTACACCTTC. Translated, it gives CASSPGATNGYTF. Using reference TRBV5-1 and TRBJ1-2 for the parts outside the CDR3, the full variable domain is KAGVTQTPRYLIKTRGQQVTLSCSPISGHRSVSWYQQTPGQGLQFLFEYFSETQRNKGNFPGRFSGRQFSNSRSEMNVSTLELGDSALYLCASSPGATNGYTFGSGTRLTVV.

The chain is built from TRBV4-2 and TRBJ1-1; D is undetermined. Trimming pared 1 base from V and 0 bases from J, leaving 12 bases between. Germline V gene sequence: CDR1 LGHNA, CDR2 YNFKEQ. The CDR3 has 16 residues. This CDR3 reads CASSQAGTPMNTEAFF. CDR3 DNA: TGTGCCAGCAGCCAAGCGGGTACACCAATGAACACTGAAGCTTTCTTT.

CDR3 in DNA: TGTGCCAGCAGCTTTGGTGGGGGGACCTCGGGTATGGCTTTCTTT. This sequence encodes CASSFGGGTSGMAFF. This rearrangement joins TRBV11-2 to TRBJ1-1, with D tentatively TRBD1 (5 bases). The germline V gene has CDR1 SGHAT and CDR2 FQNNGV. This CDR3 spans 15 amino acids. V gave up 3 bases and J gave up 11 bases, with 22 bases separating them.

The chain combines TRBV9 with TRBJ2-2, with D tentatively TRBD2 (6 bases). V was pared by 0 bases and J by 3 bases, with 6 bases between. CDR3 length: 14 amino acids. CDR1 is SGDLS and CDR2 is YYNGEE in the germline V gene. DNA of the CDR3: TGTGCCAGCAGCGTAGGGGGGGACACCGGGGAGCTGTTTTTT. Its protein is CASSVGGDTGELFF.

This chain uses TRBV6-5 with TRBJ2-2, with 10 bases that match TRBD2. The junction had 4 bases not matched to a gene; V was cut back by 6 bases and J by 6 bases. CDR3 length equals 14 residues. Germline CDR1 reads MNHEY; CDR2 reads SVGAGI. As DNA, the CDR3 is TGTGCCAGCAGCAGCGGGGGGGCGGCCGGGGAGCTGTTTTTT. Translation: CASSSGGAAGELFF.

The rearrangement uses TRBV12-5 and TRBJ2-1, with TRBD2 identical over 13 bases. V was clipped by 0 bases and J by 5 bases; unmatched bases: 10. Per germline, CDR1 LGHNT and CDR2 FRNRAP. The CDR3 is 19 residues long. CDR3 region: CASGLVGTSGVTLDNEQFF. The CDR3 DNA reads as TGTGCTAGTGGTTTGGTAGGGACTAGCGGGGTGACCCTAGACAATGAGCAGTTCTTC.

The DNA for the CDR3 is TGTGCCAGCAGCTTAGGAGGGGGCGGCGAGACCCAGTACTTC. It translates to CASSLGGGGETQYF. The rearrangement uses TRBV11-3 and TRBJ2-5, with 7 bases lining up with TRBD1. The CDR3 spans 14 residues. CDR1 is SGHNT, CDR2 YENEEA, per germline. The V and J ends lost 1 base and 5 bases, in that order; junction bases with no gene match: 4.

The V and J genes are TRBV3-1 (or the pseudogene TRBV3-2) and TRBJ1-3, with D hard to call. Trimming stripped 1 base from V and 0 bases from J, with 10 bases between. CDR1 LGHDT and CDR2 YNNKEL come from the germline V gene (reference sequence). CDR3 length equals 16 residues. CDR3 in amino acids: CASSQGPSHSGNTIYF. CDR3 sequence (DNA): TGTGCCAGCAGCCAAGGACCCTCGCACTCTGGAAACACCATATATTTT.